This T cell receptor beta chain was captured by sequencing in a study of radiotherapy plus CTLA-4 blockade in lung cancer (dated by TCRdb to 2016 to 2019). Study-level background: Among the enrolled patients, 18% had an objective response, and about 30% reached disease control. Study-wide conclusions, independent of this receptor: The strongest predictors of response were reported to be early dynamic shifts in blood T cell clones along with a rise in serum interferon-beta following radiation. After treatment with radiotherapy and ipilimumab, TCR clones that originated in tumors expanded in peripheral blood.

Libraries were constructed by the immunoSEQ multiplex PCR assay. TCRdb retrieved this table from immuneACCESS and kept in-frame rearrangements only. Not all clones are present; in checked studies, unresolved V genes account for under half, and no reason is known for the remainder. The sample profile shows about 49,000 clones; roughly 88% of them were found once. 7.8% of the sample is in the top ten clones. With respect to this clone: The target of this receptor is not known. Qualities for individual bases were not recorded, and no much larger clone is one base off. This CDR3 is also generated by other DNA sequences in the sample.

V ends up 3 bases short and J 6 bases short, with an unmatched junction base count of 3. The germline V gene yields SNHLY for CDR1 and FYNNEI for CDR2. From the cysteine through the phenylalanine, the CDR3 covers 14 amino acids. Only the CDR3 DNA is retained, 42 bases long and in frame from the first base. Focal radiation therapy combined with CTLA-4 blockade (ipilimumab) was tested in patients with chemo-refractory metastatic non-small-cell lung cancer. The sequence links TRBV2 to TRBJ1-5, and 9 bases in between align with TRBD1. Sample: peripheral blood, taken from a patient treated with radiotherapy plus ipilimumab. This sequence originates from a human donor with non-small cell lung cancer whose response to radiotherapy plus ipilimumab could not be evaluated. The sequenced DNA is TGTGCCAGCAGTGAGGGACAGGGCAGTCAGCCCCAGCATTTT. Translation gives CASSEGQGSQPQHF.